The 21 T cell receptor beta chains in this list originate from one sample, sequenced in a study of shared clonotypes between healthy human individuals. Selected positively for CCR7 and CD45RO-negative, naive CD8 cells excluded terminally differentiated effector memory CD45RA+ cells. Using immunoSEQ multiplex PCR, the repertoire was profiled, and TCRdb retains in-frame clones only, with some absent. The sample carries about 2.2 million clones, 85% to 95% recorded once. Sequencing used naive CD8+ T cells from PBMCs. The origin of the receptors is a man younger than 30 in good health. Some clones in this sample may be carry-over from other donors' samples.

This clone was observed a few times. This sequence joins TRBV7-2 and TRBJ1-1; no firm D call. Per the germline V gene, CDR1 is SGHTA and CDR2 is FQGNSA. CDR3 length equals 13 residues. V was cut by 3 bases and J by 5 bases, with 10 bases left in between. Here the CDR3 DNA reads TGTGCCAGCAGCTTCTTCGGGGAGACTGAAGCTTTCTTT. Amino acid sequence: CASSFFGETEAFF.

The genes are TRBV7-9 and TRBJ2-1; 7 bases line up with TRBD1. The V gene end was trimmed by 7 bases and the J gene end by 3 bases; junction bases not matched to a gene: 12. CDR3 length: 16 amino acids. Germline V gives CDR1 SEHNR, CDR2 FQNEAQ (reference sequence). The CDR3 nucleotides read TGTGCCAGCACCGCTTCGGGACAGATCAACTACAATGAGCAGTTCTTC. Its protein is CASTASGQINYNEQFF.

The chain carries TRBV28 and TRBJ1-5; D is perhaps TRBD1 (5 bases). CDR3 length: 15 residues. Germline V gene sequence: CDR1 MDHEN, CDR2 SYDVKM. Trimming left V 6 bases short and J 8 bases short, with 20 bases between. The CDR3 DNA follows: TGTGCCAGCAGGAACTCAGGGTACTGGTTCGAGCCCCAGCATTTT. Protein product: CASRNSGYWFEPQHF. Filled out from reference TRBV28 and TRBJ1-5, the complete variable domain reads DVKVTQSSRYLVKRTGEKVFLECVQDMDHENMFWYRQDPGLGLRLIYFSYDVKMKEKGDIPEGYSVSREKKERFSLILESASTNQTSMYLCASRNSGYWFEPQHFGDGTRLSIL.

The V gene is TRBV29-1, the J gene TRBJ2-2, with TRBD2 matching over 8 bases. The J segment lost 0 bases and the V segment lost 7 bases, leaving 1 base of the junction unmatched. This CDR3 has 13 residues. Germline values: CDR1 SQVTM, CDR2 ANQGSEA. The CDR3 here is CSAGLANTGELFF. DNA for the CDR3: TGCAGCGCGGGACTAGCGAACACCGGGGAGCTGTTTTTT.

The V and J genes are TRBV27 and TRBJ2-1, with D unclear. The CDR3 runs 16 residues. The V gene's germline CDR1 is MNHEY and CDR2 SMNVEV (reference sequence). Trimming pared 3 bases from V and 0 bases from J, leaving 12 bases between. The CDR3 spells CASSLVPGTSYNEQFF. For the CDR3, the DNA is TGTGCCAGCAGTTTGGTCCCAGGCACCTCCTACAATGAGCAGTTCTTC.

The V call is TRBV29-1, the J call TRBJ2-5, with D possibly matching TRBD2 (5 bases). The better agreement between TRBJ2-7 and the DNA end casts doubt on the J call. Germline lookup yields CDR1 SQVTM and CDR2 ANQGSEA. This CDR3 region has 13 residues. The CDR3 spells CSVVSTEGYEQYF. As DNA, the CDR3 is TGCAGCGTTGTCTCTACTGAGGGCTACGAGCAGTACTTC.

With respect to this clone: Other nucleotide sequences from this sample produce the same CDR3. The J gene is TRBJ2-3, the V gene TRBV7-2; D is unclear. The CDR3 sequence is 12 residues long. The germline gives CDR1 SGHTA, CDR2 FQGNSA. The V and J ends lost 2 bases and 5 bases respectively, with 5 bases between them. In DNA, the CDR3 is TGTGCCAGCAGCTTAACAAAAGATACGCAGTATTTT. This translates into CASSLTKDTQYF.

The chain recombines TRBV27 with TRBJ2-7, with TRBD1 matching over 9 bases. The germline CDR1 and CDR2 sequences are MNHEY and SMNVEV (reference sequence). With V trimmed by 2 bases and J by 5 bases, 10 bases remained unmatched. This CDR3 spans 16 amino acids. The CDR3 DNA reads as TGTGCCAGCAGTTTAAAGAGGACAGGGGCTATCCACGAGCAGTACTTC. Residues: CASSLKRTGAIHEQYF.

The V and J genes are TRBV6-1 and TRBJ1-2, with D uncertain. The germline V gene encodes CDR1 MNHNS and CDR2 SASEGT. The V end was cut by 2 bases, the J end by 7 bases, with 14 bases between. The CDR3 consists of 14 residues. The CDR3 nucleotides are TGTGCCAGCAGTGAACGCCTATTATTTGGTGGCTACACCTTC. Encoded protein: CASSERLLFGGYTF.

The chain joins TRBV15 to TRBJ1-5, with D possibly being TRBD1 (5 bases). The V gene's germline CDR1 is LNHNV and CDR2 YYDKDF (reference sequence). Between the trimmed V and J ends, which lost 0 bases and 6 bases, there was a span of 12 bases. The CDR3 spans 15 residues. In DNA form, the CDR3 reads TGTGCCACCAGCAGAGATAAGGGGAGCTCTCAGCCCCAGCATTTT. As protein: CATSRDKGSSQPQHF.

For this clone: The same CDR3 is also encoded by other DNA sequences in this sample. The chain is built from TRBV9 and TRBJ2-7; a weak D match, TRBD1 (5 bases). CDR3 length: 14 amino acids. The germline gives CDR1 SGDLS, CDR2 YYNGEE. Trimming left V 0 bases short and J 3 bases short, with 10 bases between. The CDR3 loop reads CASSVEWGDYEQYF. The DNA for the CDR3 is TGTGCCAGCAGCGTAGAATGGGGCGACTACGAGCAGTACTTC.

The V and J genes are TRBV6-1 and TRBJ2-7; 7 bases map to TRBD2. The CDR3 runs to 14 residues. Germline assignment: CDR1 MNHNS and CDR2 SASEGT. The trim removed 4 bases at V and 3 bases at J, leaving 6 bases unmatched. The CDR3 nucleotides read TGTGCCAGCAGTGTGCTAGCGGTAGACTACGAGCAGTACTTC. Amino acids: CASSVLAVDYEQYF.

The chain links TRBV29-1 to TRBJ1-2; possible D gene TRBD1, 6 bases. V gave up 1 base and J gave up 2 bases, with 20 bases separating them. There are 17 residues in the CDR3. Germline CDR1 SQVTM, CDR2 ANQGSEA. In nucleotides, the CDR3 is TGCAGCGTTGAAGGGGTTATAAAAGGGGGTAGGAACTATGGCTACACCTTC. It translates to CSVEGVIKGGRNYGYTF.

The chain employs TRBV7-8 and TRBJ2-3; unclear D gene. Germline CDR1 reads SGHVS; CDR2 reads FQNEAQ. Trimming removed 1 base at V and 0 bases at J, with 8 bases between. The CDR3 length is 15 residues. The DNA for the CDR3 is TGTGCCAGCAGCTTAGGGGCAACTAGCACAGATACGCAGTATTTT. Protein sequence: CASSLGATSTDTQYF.

The chain is built from TRBV4-3 and TRBJ2-7; 8 nucleotides align to TRBD2. Germline loops: CDR1 LGHNA, CDR2 YSLEER. This CDR3 spans 16 amino acids. V gave up 0 bases and J gave up 4 bases; unmatched junction bases: 8. This chain's CDR3 is CASSQDWLTSGYEQYF. Here the CDR3 DNA reads TGCGCCAGCAGCCAAGATTGGTTAACTAGCGGATACGAGCAGTACTTC.

This chain uses TRBV5-1 with TRBJ2-1, with no clear D. Deletions cut 1 base from V and 1 base from J, with 6 bases between. CDR3 size: 14 residues. In germline, CDR1 is SGHRS, CDR2 YFSETQ. The CDR3 DNA is TGCGCCAGCAGCTTGTACGATTCCTACAATGAGCAGTTCTTC. Protein: CASSLYDSYNEQFF.

V usage is TRBV11-2 and J usage is TRBJ1-1; D is ambiguous. Trimming removed 0 bases at V and 0 bases at J, with 8 bases between. The CDR3 has 15 residues. Germline loops: CDR1 SGHAT, CDR2 FQNNGV. The CDR3 here is CASSLEGVLNTEAFF. The CDR3 DNA is TGTGCCAGCAGCTTAGAGGGAGTTTTGAACACTGAAGCTTTCTTT. The full variable domain, rest sourced from reference TRBV11-2 and TRBJ1-1, is EAGVAQSPRYKIIEKRQSVAFWCNPISGHATLYWYQQILGQGPKLLIQFQNNGVVDDSQLPKDRFSAERLKGVDSTLKIQPAKLEDSAVYLCASSLEGVLNTEAFFGQGTRLTVV.

V gene TRBV7-9 combines with J gene TRBJ1-1, with D possibly TRBD1 on 5 matching bases. Germline CDR1 SEHNR, CDR2 FQNEAQ (reference sequence). Trimming took 4 bases from V and 0 from J, leaving 18 bases between them. The CDR3 contains 17 residues. The CDR3 is CASSSTSARGMNTEAFF. In DNA form, the CDR3 reads TGTGCCAGCAGCTCTACCTCCGCAAGGGGAATGAACACTGAAGCTTTCTTT.

This clone was picked up one time. V is TRBV7-8 and J is TRBJ1-2, with D unclear. CDR3 length: 14 residues. Trimming pared 0 bases from V and 5 bases from J, leaving 10 bases between. Germline CDR1 SGHVS, CDR2 FQNEAQ. CDR3 loop: CASSLAPPAYGYTF. In nucleotides, the CDR3 is TGTGCCAGCAGCTTAGCACCTCCCGCGTATGGCTACACCTTC.

This chain links TRBV6-1 with TRBJ2-7; a weak D match, TRBD1 (6 bases). V dropped 6 bases and J dropped 4 bases, with 13 bases sitting between them. Germline-derived CDR1 and CDR2 are MNHNS and SASEGT. There are 13 residues in the CDR3. CDR3 DNA sequence: TGTGCCAGCAGCCTAACAGGGAATTACGAGCAGTACTTC. Protein: CASSLTGNYEQYF.

The V gene is TRBV27, the J gene TRBJ2-7; 7 nucleotides line up with TRBD1. V lost 6 bases, J lost 2 bases, and 4 bases stayed unmatched. Per the germline V gene, CDR1 is MNHEY and CDR2 is SMNVEV (reference sequence). This CDR3 comprises 13 residues. In nucleotides, the CDR3 is TGTGCCAGCAGGGGGACAGCTGCCTACGAGCAGTACTTC. This translates into CASRGTAAYEQYF.